The 29 T cell receptor beta chains presented below share a single source sample, sequenced in a study of T-cell memory formation after mild COVID-19. One entry per CDR3 protein results from TCRdb running MiXCR on the 5' RACE reads. The sample has more than 300,000 distinct CDR3 sequences, 20% to 25% seen once; the top ten hold 20% to 25%. What was sequenced was PBMCs or a T cell subset sorted from them (not recorded which). The receptors here all came from a man aged 18 to 35 who had mild COVID-19 (a few samples of this study predate the infection). Cell type and time point are not known.

This chain connects TRBV24-1 to TRBJ2-3, with D perhaps assigned TRBD1 or TRBD2 (5 bases each). V lost 3 bases to trimming and J lost 5 bases, with 14 bases between them. The germline CDR1 and CDR2 sequences are KGHDR and SFDVKD. This CDR3 is 15 amino acids long. CDR3 nucleotides: TGTGCCACCAGTGATGGGACGGACTCCGGAGATACGCAGTATTTT. Its protein is CATSDGTDSGDTQYF.

This clonotype came up a few times. The J gene is TRBJ2-2, the V gene TRBV7-2, with 10 nucleotides matching TRBD1. Trimming at V came to 3 bases and at J to 3 bases, leaving 4 bases not matched to a gene. Germline CDR1 reads SGHTA; CDR2 reads FQGNSA. The CDR3 spans 16 residues. Here the CDR3 reads CASSFGQGVDTGELFF. The CDR3 nucleotides read TGTGCCAGCAGCTTCGGACAGGGGGTCGACACCGGGGAGCTGTTTTTT.

This rearrangement joins TRBV2 to TRBJ1-5; D gene ambiguous. The V end was cut by 1 base, the J end by 9 bases, with 13 bases between. The CDR3 consists of 14 residues. Germline V lookup: CDR1 SNHLY, CDR2 FYNNEI. The CDR3 spells CASSEGGVWAPQHF. In DNA form, the CDR3 reads TGTGCCAGCAGTGAAGGGGGTGTATGGGCGCCCCAGCATTTT.

This clonotype was counted only a few times. This chain links TRBV5-1 with TRBJ2-3; TRBD1 matches at 7 bases. The V segment lost 4 bases and the J segment 4 bases; nucleotides outside the gene matches: 6. The CDR3 is made up of 14 amino acids. The germline V gene has CDR1 SGHRS and CDR2 YFSETQ. CDR3 residues: CASSRQGAPDTQYF. CDR3 nucleotide sequence: TGCGCCAGCAGCCGACAGGGCGCCCCAGATACGCAGTATTTT. The complete variable domain, with remaining parts taken from reference TRBV5-1 and TRBJ2-3, reads KAGVTQTPRYLIKTRGQQVTLSCSPISGHRSVSWYQQTPGQGLQFLFEYFSETQRNKGNFPGRFSGRQFSNSRSEMNVSTLELGDSALYLCASSRQGAPDTQYFGPGTRLTVL.

A remark on this clonotype: A junction boundary mismatches the germline segment, possibly from a read error. The V gene is TRBV4-1, the J gene TRBJ2-5; D not resolved. This CDR3 spans 14 amino acids. CDR1 and CDR2 (germline): MGHRA, YSYEKL. Here the CDR3 reads CASSPLPLQDTQYF. The CDR3 DNA reads TGCGCCAGCAGCCCACTCCCGCTGCAAGATACCCAGTACTTC.

Written as DNA, the CDR3 is TGCAGTGCTAGGGGCCCAGGAGTCCCAGATACGCAGTATTTT. Translation gives CSARGPGVPDTQYF. V and J are TRBV20-1 and TRBJ2-3, with unresolved D. This CDR3 is 14 amino acids long. Trimming took off 3 bases at V and 4 bases at J, with 14 bases between the two ends. Germline CDR1 and CDR2: DFQATT and SNEGSKA (reference sequence).

V usage is TRBV7-3 and J usage is TRBJ2-7, with D unclear. The CDR3 runs to 13 residues. V was cut by 0 bases and J by 3 bases, with 6 bases left in between. Germline V CDR1 and CDR2: SGHTA, FQGTGA. DNA for the CDR3: TGTGCCAGCAGCTTAACACCAGACTACGAGCAGTACTTC. Translating gives CASSLTPDYEQYF.

The V call is TRBV2, the J call TRBJ2-3, with D tentatively TRBD2 (5 bases). The germline gives CDR1 SNHLY, CDR2 FYNNEI. The CDR3 spans 12 residues. V lost 6 bases and J lost 4, with 8 bases in between. The chain's CDR3 is CASRERADTQYF. The DNA for the CDR3 is TGTGCCAGCAGAGAGAGGGCAGATACGCAGTATTTT.

This sequence joins TRBV12-3 or TRBV12-4 and TRBJ1-5, with D unresolved. V was clipped by 6 bases and J by 4 bases, with 16 bases between them. There are 15 residues in the CDR3. The CDR3: CASRYSLSSNQPQHF. The CDR3 nucleotides read TGTGCCAGCAGGTACAGCCTTTCATCAAATCAGCCCCAGCATTTT.

The rearrangement joins TRBV7-9 to TRBJ2-5; D is ambiguous. Per the germline V gene, CDR1 is SEHNR and CDR2 is FQNEAQ (reference sequence). The V end was cut by 5 bases, the J end by 1 base, with 17 bases between. This CDR3 region has 16 residues. CDR3 in DNA: TGTGCCAGCAGCCCCGTACGTGGCAGGCTCCAAGAGACCCAGTACTTC. This codes for CASSPVRGRLQETQYF.

This chain joins TRBV20-1 and TRBJ2-5, with 7 bases that match TRBD2. This CDR3 has 13 amino acids. Germline V gene sequence: CDR1 DFQATT, CDR2 SNEGSKA (reference sequence). V lost 6 bases and J lost 5; bases outside the gene matches: 9. CDR3 bases: TGCAGTGCCCTCATTGGGCGGGGGGAGACCCAGTACTTC. Its protein is CSALIGRGETQYF.

The chain couples TRBV4-1 to TRBJ2-4; 10 nucleotides agree with TRBD2. Germline CDR1 is MGHRA and CDR2 is YSYEKL. The V gene end was trimmed by 4 bases and the J gene end by 0 bases; junction bases not matched to a gene: 3. There are 16 residues in the CDR3. The CDR3 DNA is TGCGCCAGCAGCCGTCTAGCGGGGGTAGCCAAAAACATTCAGTACTTC. Translated, it gives CASSRLAGVAKNIQYF.

This clonotype was observed a handful of times. This chain connects TRBV5-6 to TRBJ2-7, with a tentative D call TRBD1 (5 bases). The germline V gene encodes CDR1 SGHDT and CDR2 YYEEEE. This CDR3 is 14 amino acids long. V lost 3 bases and J lost 6, with 16 bases in between. CDR3: CASSSMTASREQYF. DNA for the CDR3: TGTGCCAGCAGCTCGATGACAGCGTCCCGCGAGCAGTACTTC.

Points on this clonotype: This sequence may be a read error, since a much larger clone differs from it by one base. This chain joins TRBV7-6 and TRBJ2-7, with D possibly matching TRBD1 (5 bases). This CDR3 comprises 13 residues. The V end lost 4 bases, the J end lost 6 bases, and 13 bases lay between the germline ends. Germline CDR1 reads SGHVS; CDR2 reads FNYEAQ. The CDR3 coding sequence is TGTGCCAGCAGCTCAACCCCCCAGGGCGAGCAGTACTTC. Translating it yields CASSSTPQGEQYF.

This clonotype was counted between two and nine times. V and J are TRBV7-2 and TRBJ2-3; 9 nucleotides agree with TRBD2. The CDR3 runs to 16 residues. V lost 5 bases and J lost 6; bases outside the gene matches: 12. Germline V gene sequence: CDR1 SGHTA, CDR2 FQGNSA. The CDR3 DNA reads TGTGCCAGCAGCCCCGGTGGGGAGCGGGGGGCGGATACGCAGTATTTT. Residues: CASSPGGERGADTQYF.

This clonotype was observed a few times. J is TRBJ2-7 and V is TRBV4-3; no clear D. V lost 0 bases and J 8 bases, leaving 17 bases between the germline ends. The germline V gene encodes CDR1 LGHNA and CDR2 YSLEER. The CDR3 consists of 15 residues. In DNA, the CDR3 is TGCGCCAGCAGCCAAGAGGCAGCAACCGCGGAGAAGCAGTACTTC. It specifies CASSQEAATAEKQYF.

This chain links TRBV7-9 with TRBJ2-7; 7 positions match TRBD1. The germline V gene has CDR1 SEHNR and CDR2 FQNEAQ (reference sequence). V lost 4 bases to trimming and J lost 0 bases; unmatched junction nucleotides: 3. The CDR3 runs 14 residues. Here the CDR3 reads CASSSTGLSYEQYF. In DNA, the CDR3 is TGTGCCAGCAGCTCGACAGGGCTCTCCTACGAGCAGTACTTC.

The CDR3 sequence: CASSDYTNTDTQYF. As DNA, the CDR3 is TGTGCCAGCAGCGACTATACTAACACAGATACGCAGTATTTT. The chain couples TRBV11-1 to TRBJ2-3; weak D call: TRBD2 (5 bases). This CDR3 contains 14 residues. Germline V CDR1 and CDR2: SGHAT, FQDESV (reference sequence). V lost 5 bases, J lost 2 bases, and 11 bases lay in between. Full variable domain (missing parts from reference TRBV11-1 and TRBJ2-3): EAEVAQSPRYKITEKSQAVAFWCDPISGHATLYWYRQILGQGPELLVQFQDESVVDDSQLPKDRFSAERLKGVDSTLKIQPAELGDSAMYLCASSDYTNTDTQYFGPGTRLTVL.

In its sample, this clonotype was seen many times. This rearrangement joins TRBV5-5 to TRBJ2-4; weak D call: TRBD2 (5 bases). CDR1 is SGHKS, CDR2 YYEKEE, per germline (reference sequence). V dropped 1 base and J dropped 3 bases, with 14 bases sitting between them. There are 16 residues in the CDR3. Here the CDR3 reads CASSLTVRVDKNIQYF. The CDR3 bases are TGTGCCAGCAGCTTGACCGTGAGGGTAGACAAAAACATTCAGTACTTC.

This clonotype was observed a handful of times. This chain joins TRBV9 and TRBJ2-5; 7 bases match TRBD1. This CDR3 has 15 residues. Per the germline V gene, CDR1 is SGDLS and CDR2 is YYNGEE. After removal of 4 bases from V and 4 bases from J, the junction contained 10 bases not matched to a gene. The CDR3, as DNA: TGTGCCAGCAGCCCACAGGGGTGGGGGCGAGAGACCCAGTACTTC. Translated, it gives CASSPQGWGRETQYF.

In this sample, this clonotype turned up many times. The chain couples TRBV4-1 to TRBJ1-1, with TRBD1 as a possible D gene (5 bases). This CDR3 has 15 amino acids. Germline assignment: CDR1 MGHRA and CDR2 YSYEKL. The V end was cut by 1 base, the J end by 1 base, with 10 bases between. CDR3: CASSQGGWANTEAFF. The CDR3, as DNA: TGCGCCAGCAGCCAAGGGGGGTGGGCGAACACTGAAGCTTTCTTT.

This clonotype has more than one count but fewer than ten. Germline is not matched at one junction end, which may reflect a read error. The chain carries TRBV5-1 and TRBJ2-3; D gene uncertain. CDR1 is SGHRS and CDR2 is YFSETQ in the germline V gene. CDR3 length equals 14 residues. This CDR3 is CASSLGWSTDTPYF. The CDR3 nucleotides are TGCGCCAGCAGCTTGGGGTGGAGCACAGATACGCCGTATTTT.

This clonotype has more than one count but fewer than ten. The gene calls are TRBV29-1 and TRBJ2-1, with no clear D. The CDR3 loop spans 15 amino acids. CDR1 is SQVTM, CDR2 ANQGSEA, per germline. Trimming took 2 bases from V and 0 from J, leaving 11 bases between them. In DNA form, the CDR3 reads TGCAGCGTTGAACGTGGGATAAGCTCCTACAATGAGCAGTTCTTC. It codes for CSVERGISSYNEQFF.

V usage is TRBV24-1 and J usage is TRBJ1-4; unclear D gene. The germline CDR1 and CDR2 sequences are KGHDR and SFDVKD. Trimming cost V 9 bases and J 3 bases, with 10 bases left between them. This CDR3 has 13 amino acids. CDR3 loop: CATRHWANEKLFF. CDR3 DNA: TGTGCCACCCGACATTGGGCTAATGAAAAACTGTTTTTT.

J is TRBJ2-7 and V is TRBV12-3 or TRBV12-4; 8 bases line up with TRBD2. CDR3 length equals 14 residues. Trimming cost V 3 bases and J 3 bases; bases outside gene matches: 4. As DNA, the CDR3 is TGTGCCAGCAGTTTTGGGCTAGCGGGCTACGAGCAGTACTTC. Its protein is CASSFGLAGYEQYF.

This clonotype was counted at least ten times. This chain joins TRBV19 and TRBJ2-1; weak D call: TRBD1 (6 bases). CDR1 and CDR2 from the germline V gene are LNHDA and SQIVND (reference sequence). Trimming pared 4 bases from V and 7 bases from J, leaving 8 bases between. The CDR3 has 12 residues. The CDR3 region is CASSRQVNEQFF. DNA for the CDR3: TGTGCCAGTAGTAGACAGGTAAATGAGCAGTTCTTC.

The V and J genes are TRBV24-1 and TRBJ2-3, with D uncertain. The CDR3 sequence is 12 residues long. Trimming took 5 bases from V and 4 from J, leaving 6 bases between them. CDR1 KGHDR and CDR2 SFDVKD come from the germline V gene. The CDR3 bases are TGTGCCACCAGTGGCCAGGCAGATACGCAGTATTTT. It is translated as CATSGQADTQYF.

V usage is TRBV5-1 and J usage is TRBJ1-1; possibly TRBD1 for D (5 bases). The germline CDR1 and CDR2 sequences are SGHRS and YFSETQ. This CDR3 comprises 15 residues. V gave up 0 bases and J gave up 1 base, with 10 bases separating them. For the CDR3, the DNA is TGCGCCAGCAGCTTGGGATTGGGACCGAACACTGAAGCTTTCTTT. Translating gives CASSLGLGPNTEAFF. Full variable domain (outside the CDR3, taken from reference TRBV5-1 and TRBJ1-1): KAGVTQTPRYLIKTRGQQVTLSCSPISGHRSVSWYQQTPGQGLQFLFEYFSETQRNKGNFPGRFSGRQFSNSRSEMNVSTLELGDSALYLCASSLGLGPNTEAFFGQGTRLTVV.

The chain combines TRBV2 with TRBJ2-1; TRBD2 matches 13 bases. The V and J ends lost 4 bases and 8 bases, in that order; junction bases with no gene match: 5. From germline, CDR1 is SNHLY and CDR2 FYNNEI. The CDR3 has 15 residues. The CDR3 nucleotides read TGTGCCAGCAGTGGCGGGACTAGCGGGGTAGATGAGCAGTTCTTC. Translation: CASSGGTSGVDEQFF.